This TCR beta chain came from a study of blood T cell repertoires in COVID-19. V shed 6 bases and J shed 0 bases, with 8 bases lying between them. Germline V gives CDR1 SGHNT, CDR2 YENEEA. CDR3 size: 13 residues. Original handling: Reference gene primers were amplified, and this amplification served to estimate nucleated cell counts. TCRdb's table, derived via immunoSEQ multiplex PCR, lists solely in-frame clones and lacks some. The V and J calls and clone size come from that table; D and trimming were worked out from the DNA. The table has under 300,000 clones, 86% seen once. The sequenced sample consisted of peripheral blood. The chain is built from TRBV11-3 and TRBJ1-1; D remains ambiguous. This receptor was obtained from a woman under 40 with active or convalescent COVID-19. As DNA, the CDR3 is TGTGCCAGCAGTCTCGGGGTGAACACTGAAGCTTTCTTT. Its protein product is CASSLGVNTEAFF.